The clone carrying this T cell receptor (beta chain) was counted a single time. Its antigen is unknown. This sample was taken from a study of shared clonotypes between healthy human individuals. The study's findings and limits: Sampling was confined to blood; repertoires within tissues likely differ. Lower generation probabilities were found for non-shared clonotypes than for those shared by all four donors.

The V and J ends lost 2 bases and 4 bases, in that order; junction bases with no gene match: 7. Per the germline V gene, CDR1 is MNHEY and CDR2 is SMNVEV (reference sequence). The CDR3 consists of 15 residues. Healthy HIV-negative adults without recent acute infections or vaccinations served as donors. It was into CD45RA+ naive and CD45RA-negative memory subsets that the CD4+ cells were split. TCRdb's copy holds only in-frame clones and misses some; the assay was immunoSEQ multiplex PCR. This sample carries about 2.4 million clones, 80% to 95% of them seen once, and the ten largest clones take roughly 0.39%.

The chain combines TRBV27 with TRBJ1-2; 7 bases map to TRBD1. The source is a man between 18 and 29 years old in good health. Some clones in this sample may be carry-over from other donors' samples. The specimen sequenced was naive CD4+ T cells from PBMCs. Subset of the sample: CD45RA+ positively selected. The CDR3 sequence: CASSLAGGGGYGYTF. The CDR3 nucleotides are TGTGCCAGCAGTTTAGCGGGAGGGGGCGGCTATGGCTACACCTTC.